Shown below are 21 T cell receptor beta chains from a single sample sequenced in a study of blood T cell repertoires in COVID-19. Only in-frame clones appear in the TCRdb table, and some are missing; sequencing was by immunoSEQ multiplex PCR. Counted here are 250,000 to 300,000 clones, around nine tenths occurring once; the ten biggest clones make up about 11%. Sequenced sample: peripheral blood. Every receptor here comes from a woman aged 30 to 39 with COVID-19, enrolled during active disease.

This rearrangement joins TRBV28 to TRBJ2-3; D is unresolved. The CDR3 extends over 15 amino acids. Germline lookup yields CDR1 MDHEN and CDR2 SYDVKM. V shed 2 bases and J shed 6 bases, with 15 bases lying between them. The CDR3 protein is CASSLEPQSSDTQYF. In DNA, the CDR3 is TGTGCCAGCAGTTTAGAGCCCCAATCGTCGGATACGCAGTATTTT. The variable domain in full, with the rest retrieved from reference TRBV28 and TRBJ2-3, is DVKVTQSSRYLVKRTGEKVFLECVQDMDHENMFWYRQDPGLGLRLIYFSYDVKMKEKGDIPEGYSVSREKKERFSLILESASTNQTSMYLCASSLEPQSSDTQYFGPGTRLTVL.

This chain connects TRBV19 to TRBJ1-1; 8 bases agree with TRBD1. Germline-derived CDR1 and CDR2 are LNHDA and SQIVND (reference sequence). This CDR3 has 14 amino acids. V lost 5 bases and J lost 1; bases outside the gene matches: 3. CDR3 nucleotide sequence: TGTGCCAGTAGTGCGGGGACAGGGAACACTGAAGCTTTCTTT. Translating it yields CASSAGTGNTEAFF.

V usage is TRBV5-4 and J usage is TRBJ2-1, with 9 bases matching TRBD1. The CDR3 is 14 amino acids. Germline values: CDR1 SGHNT, CDR2 YYREEE (reference sequence). Unmatched junction bases numbered 6, after V lost 4 bases and J lost 7 bases. CDR3 protein: CASSPGQGRNEQFF. The CDR3 bases are TGTGCCAGCAGCCCGGGACAGGGCCGGAATGAGCAGTTCTTC.

The chain joins TRBV28 to TRBJ2-7, with D possibly matching TRBD2 (7 bases). V lost 5 bases and J lost 6, with 17 bases in between. Germline V gene data show CDR1 as MDHEN and CDR2 as SYDVKM. CDR3 length: 14 residues. The CDR3 here is CASSPTRRGGEQYF. The CDR3 DNA sequence: TGTGCCAGCAGTCCCACCAGGAGGGGGGGCGAGCAGTACTTC.

The chain recombines TRBV6-2 or TRBV6-3 with TRBJ2-1; 15 bases are a match to TRBD2. V lost 5 bases, J lost 10 bases, and 15 bases stayed unmatched. The CDR3 has 18 residues. In germline, CDR1 is MNHEY, CDR2 SVGEGT. This CDR3 is CASSEGLAGGSLTREQFF. The CDR3, as DNA: TGTGCCAGCAGTGAGGGACTAGCGGGAGGTTCTCTTACAAGGGAGCAGTTCTTC.

The chain recombines TRBV24-1 with TRBJ2-5; D unclear. V was shortened by 1 base and J by 5 bases, with 4 bases between the two germline ends. Germline V lookup: CDR1 KGHDR, CDR2 SFDVKD. The CDR3 length is 12 residues. The CDR3 DNA reads TGTGCCACCAGTGATTTTGAGGAGACCCAGTACTTC. Protein: CATSDFEETQYF.

The chain links TRBV25-1 to TRBJ2-5; TRBD2 matches 8 bases. Losses at the gene ends were 4 bases for V and 7 bases for J; bases not matched to a gene: 11. Germline CDR1 reads MGHDK; CDR2 reads SYGVNS. CDR3 length: 15 amino acids. The CDR3 region has the DNA TGTGCCAGCAGTGTGGGTAGCGGGATGGTTGGGACCCAGTACTTC. Translating it yields CASSVGSGMVGTQYF.

The chain employs TRBV5-1 and TRBJ2-2; 7 nucleotides agree with TRBD2. V trimming: 0 bases; J trimming: 2 bases; junction bases outside the gene matches: 4. The germline V gene encodes CDR1 SGHRS and CDR2 YFSETQ. CDR3 size: 16 residues. The CDR3 loop reads CASSLGASGNTGELFF. The DNA of the CDR3 is TGCGCCAGCAGCTTGGGGGCTAGCGGCAACACCGGGGAGCTGTTTTTT.

The gene calls are TRBV12-3 or TRBV12-4 and TRBJ2-2; D is uncertain. The CDR3 loop spans 13 amino acids. V was cut by 5 bases and J by 4 bases, with 8 bases left in between. CDR3: CASSPTVTGELFF. As DNA, the CDR3 is TGTGCCAGCAGTCCCACGGTCACCGGGGAGCTGTTTTTT.

The CDR3 is CASSFGGRNTIYF. The CDR3, as DNA: TGTGCCAGCAGCTTCGGGGGTAGAAACACCATATATTTT. The chain joins TRBV11-2 to TRBJ1-3; tentative D call: TRBD1 (5 bases). The V end was cut by 3 bases, the J end by 5 bases, with 8 bases between. Germline assignment: CDR1 SGHAT and CDR2 FQNNGV. The CDR3 has 13 residues. Variable domain in full (rest from reference TRBV11-2 and TRBJ1-3): EAGVAQSPRYKIIEKRQSVAFWCNPISGHATLYWYQQILGQGPKLLIQFQNNGVVDDSQLPKDRFSAERLKGVDSTLKIQPAKLEDSAVYLCASSFGGRNTIYFGEGSWLTVV.

The gene calls are TRBV9 and TRBJ2-7; D perhaps matches TRBD1 (5 bases). V lost 4 bases to trimming and J lost 0 bases, with 14 bases between them. CDR3 length equals 15 residues. Germline loops: CDR1 SGDLS, CDR2 YYNGEE. The CDR3 DNA is TGTGCCAGCAGCCCTAGGGGTCCCCGCTCCTACGAGCAGTACTTC. Translation: CASSPRGPRSYEQYF.

The V call is TRBV5-4, the J call TRBJ2-1; the match to TRBD1 covers 8 bases. J was trimmed by 6 bases and V by 4 bases; bases with no gene match: 12. Germline assignment: CDR1 SGHNT and CDR2 YYREEE (reference sequence). CDR3 length equals 16 residues. CDR3 amino acids: CASSPAGQGMVNEQFF. The CDR3 nucleotides are TGTGCCAGCAGCCCCGCCGGACAGGGAATGGTCAATGAGCAGTTCTTC.

The chain links TRBV10-3 to TRBJ2-3, with 9 bases lining up with TRBD1. Germline V CDR1 and CDR2: ENHRY, SYGVKD. Trimming removed 2 bases from V and 4 bases from J; junction bases left unmatched: 7. CDR3 size: 16 residues. The CDR3 region is CAISETHRGLADTQYF. The CDR3 DNA reads as TGTGCCATCAGTGAGACCCACAGGGGGCTAGCAGATACGCAGTATTTT.

The chain carries TRBV7-2 and TRBJ2-7, with D tentatively TRBD2 (6 bases). CDR3 length: 16 residues. Looked up from germline, CDR1 is SGHTA and CDR2 is FQGNSA. Trimming pared 4 bases from V and 0 bases from J, leaving 16 bases between. The CDR3 DNA reads TGTGCCAGCAGCTCCTCCCCGGGACTGCCCTCCTACGAGCAGTACTTC. This translates into CASSSSPGLPSYEQYF.

The rearrangement uses TRBV10-3 and TRBJ1-4; 7 bases match TRBD1. The germline V gene has CDR1 ENHRY and CDR2 SYGVKD. V shed 8 bases and J 2 bases; nucleotides not matched to a gene: 2. The CDR3 is 13 amino acids. The CDR3 spells CAIATGTNEKLFF. CDR3 coding DNA: TGTGCCATCGCGACAGGGACTAATGAAAAACTGTTTTTT.

This chain joins TRBV18 and TRBJ1-5; TRBD1 agrees at 12 bases. Germline lookup yields CDR1 KGHSH and CDR2 LQKENI. The CDR3 length is 14 residues. V lost 5 bases, J lost 6 bases, and 2 bases stayed unmatched. CDR3 sequence (DNA): TGTGCCAGCTCATGGGACAGGGGGCCTCAGCCCCAGCATTTT. Its protein product is CASSWDRGPQPQHF.

V gene TRBV4-2 combines with J gene TRBJ1-5; 7 nucleotides align to TRBD1. Losses at the gene ends were 3 bases for V and 3 bases for J; bases not matched to a gene: 11. Germline lookup yields CDR1 LGHNA and CDR2 YNFKEQ. The CDR3 has 17 residues. CDR3 nucleotides: TGTGCCAGCAGCCAGGAAACAGGGGCATCGAACAATCAGCCCCAGCATTTT. Translated: CASSQETGASNNQPQHF.

The chain has TRBV18 and TRBJ2-4; possibly TRBD2 for D (5 bases). V lost 3 bases to trimming and J lost 8 bases, with 11 bases between them. Germline CDR1 KGHSH, CDR2 LQKENI. The CDR3 is made up of 13 amino acids. DNA for the CDR3: TGTGCCAGCTCACCGGTTGAGAGGGACATTCAGTACTTC. This gives the protein CASSPVERDIQYF.

The chain couples TRBV5-5 to TRBJ2-5, with D possibly matching TRBD1 (6 bases). This CDR3 has 15 amino acids. Trimming removed 5 bases from V and 1 base from J, with 15 bases in between. The germline gives CDR1 SGHKS, CDR2 YYEKEE (reference sequence). The CDR3 bases are TGTGCCAGCAGGCGAACAGGGCTCCCCCAAGAGACCCAGTACTTC. The encoded protein is CASRRTGLPQETQYF.

This clone has just one count. This chain connects TRBV5-1 to TRBJ1-1; D might be TRBD1 (6 bases). V was clipped by 1 base and J by 1 base, with 11 bases between them. In germline, CDR1 is SGHRS, CDR2 YFSETQ. CDR3 length: 15 amino acids. CDR3 nucleotides: TGCGCCAGCAGCTTGCAGGGGCTAACGAACACTGAAGCTTTCTTT. Translation gives CASSLQGLTNTEAFF.

The chain is built from TRBV11-2 and TRBJ2-7; D not resolved. This CDR3 spans 12 amino acids. V gave up 3 bases and J gave up 7 bases, with 10 bases separating them. Looked up from germline, CDR1 is SGHAT and CDR2 is FQNNGV. In DNA form, the CDR3 reads TGTGCCAGCAGCTTCCTAGAGGCAGAGCAGTACTTC. This encodes CASSFLEAEQYF.